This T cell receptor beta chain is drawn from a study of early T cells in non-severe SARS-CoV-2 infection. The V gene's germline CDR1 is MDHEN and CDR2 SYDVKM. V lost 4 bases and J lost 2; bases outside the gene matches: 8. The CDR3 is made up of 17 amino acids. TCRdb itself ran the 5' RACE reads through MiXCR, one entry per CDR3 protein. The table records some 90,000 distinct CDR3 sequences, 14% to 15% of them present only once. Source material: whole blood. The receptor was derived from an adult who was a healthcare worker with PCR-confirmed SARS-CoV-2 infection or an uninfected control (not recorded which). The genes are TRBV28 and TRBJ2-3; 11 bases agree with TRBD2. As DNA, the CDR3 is TGTGCCAGCAGTTACGGGGGACTAGCGGCCTTCACAGATACGCAGTATTTT. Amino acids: CASSYGGLAAFTDTQYF.